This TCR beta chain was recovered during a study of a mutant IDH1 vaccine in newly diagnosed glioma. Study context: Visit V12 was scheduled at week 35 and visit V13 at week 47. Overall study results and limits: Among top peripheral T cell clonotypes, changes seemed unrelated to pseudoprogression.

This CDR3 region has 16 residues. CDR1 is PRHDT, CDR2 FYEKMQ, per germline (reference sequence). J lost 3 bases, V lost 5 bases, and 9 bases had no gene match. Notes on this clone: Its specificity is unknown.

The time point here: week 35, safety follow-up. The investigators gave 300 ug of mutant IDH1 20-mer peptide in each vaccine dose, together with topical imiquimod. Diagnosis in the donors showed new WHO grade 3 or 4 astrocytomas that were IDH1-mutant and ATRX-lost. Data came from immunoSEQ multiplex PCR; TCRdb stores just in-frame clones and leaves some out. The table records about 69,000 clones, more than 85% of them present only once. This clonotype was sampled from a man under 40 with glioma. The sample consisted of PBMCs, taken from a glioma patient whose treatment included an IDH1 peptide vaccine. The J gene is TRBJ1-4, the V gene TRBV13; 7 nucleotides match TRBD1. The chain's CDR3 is CASSPRQGLSNEKLFF. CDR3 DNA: TGTGCCAGCAGCCCGCGACAGGGACTATCTAATGAAAAACTGTTTTTT.